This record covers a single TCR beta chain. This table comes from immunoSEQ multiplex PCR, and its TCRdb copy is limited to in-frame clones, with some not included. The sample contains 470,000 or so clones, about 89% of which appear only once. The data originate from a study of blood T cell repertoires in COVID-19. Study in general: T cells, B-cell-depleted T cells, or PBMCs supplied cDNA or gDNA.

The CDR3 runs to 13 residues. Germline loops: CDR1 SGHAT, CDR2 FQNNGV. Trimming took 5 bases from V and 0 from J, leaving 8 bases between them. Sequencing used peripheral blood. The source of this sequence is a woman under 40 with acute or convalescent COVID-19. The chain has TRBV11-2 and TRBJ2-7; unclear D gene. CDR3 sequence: CASSLRPSYEQYF. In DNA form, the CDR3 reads TGTGCCAGCAGCCTACGTCCCTCCTACGAGCAGTACTTC.